This T cell receptor beta chain was captured by sequencing in a study of blood T cells in healthy people across ages. Investigators took around 10 milliliters of peripheral blood from every donor. As for this clonotype: The antigen is unknown. One end of the junction is discordant with germline, which a read error may explain.

Germline loops: CDR1 SGDLS, CDR2 YYNGEE. The CDR3 is 14 amino acids. Then a second PCR, running roughly 7 to 11 cycles, was carried out with a sample-barcoded 5' primer and a J-beta primer mix. Tags on each cDNA molecule came from a template-switch adaptor with 12 random nucleotides. TCRdb passed the 5' RACE reads through MiXCR, listing each CDR3 protein once. The sample carries about 570,000 distinct CDR3 sequences, over 25% recorded once. Study-level results: Estimates drawn from one million T cells were deemed to understate diversity.

This same sample was also taken into another study, of T cells of mothers and their children. In that study: In related and unrelated pairs alike, thymic selection shapes TCR recombination output, with inherited differences minor.

Sequenced sample: blood. This TCR came from a boy aged 2 to 10 in good health. V usage is TRBV9 and J usage is TRBJ1-2; a possible D gene is TRBD1 (5 bases). The CDR3 loop is CASSVQGSVYGYTF. Here the CDR3 DNA reads TGTGCCAGCAGCGTCCAGGGAAGTGTCTATGGTTACACCTTC.